The 18 T cell receptor beta chains below come from one sample, sequenced in a study of cytomegalovirus exposure and HLA in healthy donors. PCR amplification relied on 60 Vbeta primers (plus 13 Jbeta primers). The assay was immunoSEQ multiplex PCR, and TCRdb's table has in-frame clones only and misses some. The repertoire holds approximately 170,000 clones, 76% seen once, with 0.65% to 0.95% in the top ten. The specimen was PBMCs. These receptors all stem from a female donor in good health and CMV-seronegative.

The V call is TRBV28, the J call TRBJ2-1; D perhaps matches TRBD2 (5 bases). This CDR3 has 13 residues. V was trimmed by 4 bases and J by 7 bases, leaving 11 bases between them. Germline CDR1 MDHEN, CDR2 SYDVKM. CDR3 residues: CASSSLGENEQFF. In DNA form, the CDR3 reads TGTGCCAGCAGTTCGCTTGGGGAGAATGAGCAGTTCTTC.

The chain has TRBV4-3 and TRBJ2-7, with a weak D call TRBD2 (5 bases). The CDR3 length is 13 residues. V lost 4 bases and J lost 3, with 10 bases in between. The germline CDR1 and CDR2 sequences are LGHNA and YSLEER. CDR3 in amino acids: CASSRESGYEQYF. The CDR3 coding sequence is TGCGCCAGCAGCCGTGAAAGCGGCTACGAGCAGTACTTC.

This clone was detected only once. The chain uses TRBV27 and TRBJ2-7, with TRBD2 as a possible D gene (6 bases). The CDR3 covers 15 residues. Germline values: CDR1 MNHEY, CDR2 SMNVEV (reference sequence). With 3 bases removed from V and 4 bases from J, the gap between germline ends came to 16 bases. The CDR3, as DNA: TGTGCCAGCAGTTTGGCGGGCGGGATCTTATACGAGCAGTACTTC. Amino acids: CASSLAGGILYEQYF.

This clone was counted a few times. CDR3 protein: CSVGQHGLEAFF. CDR3 DNA sequence: TGCAGCGTTGGGCAGCATGGGCTTGAAGCTTTCTTT. The J gene is TRBJ1-1, the V gene TRBV29-1; D unresolved. This CDR3 is 12 amino acids long. CDR1 and CDR2 (germline): SQVTM, ANQGSEA. V shed 4 bases and J shed 7 bases, with 13 bases lying between them. The full variable domain, rest sourced from reference TRBV29-1 and TRBJ1-1, is SAVISQKPSRDICQRGTSLTIQCQVDSQVTMMFWYRQQPGQSLTLIATANQGSEATYESGFVIDKFPISRPNLTFSTLTVSNMSPEDSSIYLCSVGQHGLEAFFGQGTRLTVV.

There are a few counts of this clone. A read error may account for a junction end that differs from germline. The chain has TRBV5-4 and TRBJ2-6, with D perhaps matching TRBD1 (5 bases). Germline-derived CDR1 and CDR2 are SGHNT and YYREEE (reference sequence). This CDR3 region has 16 residues. CDR3 DNA sequence: TGTGCCAGCAGCCACCCTCAGGCCTCTGGGGCCAACGGCCTGACTTTC. Its translation: CASSHPQASGANGLTF.

The chain has TRBV12-2 and TRBJ1-2; the table gives TRBD1 as D, unverified against the DNA. TRBV12-2 is classified as a pseudogene. The CDR3 is made up of 19 amino acids. CDR3 amino acids: CASRFTLFIRDRLNYGYTF. The CDR3 nucleotides read TGTGCAAGTCGCTTTACCCTATTTATCCGGGACAGGCTTAACTATGGCTACACCTTC.

The chain recombines TRBV28 with TRBJ2-7; a weak D match, TRBD1 (5 bases). This CDR3 has 12 residues. Per germline, CDR1 MDHEN and CDR2 SYDVKM. V shed 2 bases and J shed 8 bases, with 10 bases lying between them. CDR3 sequence: CASSLIQGKQYF. CDR3 DNA sequence: TGTGCCAGCAGTTTAATCCAGGGAAAGCAGTACTTC.

This clone appeared a few times. Here the CDR3 DNA reads TGTGCCAGCAGGGCAGGGGCGAACACTGAAGCTTTCTTT. Protein sequence: CASRAGANTEAFF. V usage is TRBV7-9 and J usage is TRBJ1-1; maybe TRBD1 (6 bases). The V and J ends lost 6 bases and 1 base respectively, with 9 bases between them. The germline V gene has CDR1 SEHNR and CDR2 FQNEAQ (reference sequence). The CDR3 length is 13 residues.

The rearrangement links TRBV7-2 to TRBJ1-4; the D gene is possibly TRBD1 (5 bases). CDR1 SGHTA and CDR2 FQGNSA come from the germline V gene. The ends were cut back, 8 bases at V and 7 bases at J, with 14 bases in the middle. The CDR3 has 13 amino acids. The CDR3, as DNA: TGTGCCAGCTCTACGGGGGTGCTTGAAAAACTGTTTTTT. Amino acids: CASSTGVLEKLFF.

The chain combines TRBV2 with TRBJ2-1, with a possible D match to TRBD1 (6 bases). V was clipped by 9 bases and J by 0 bases, with 9 bases between them. CDR3 length equals 13 residues. CDR1 SNHLY and CDR2 FYNNEI come from the germline V gene. The DNA for the CDR3 is TGTGCCAGAACAGGGAGCTCCTACAATGAGCAGTTCTTC. Its protein product is CARTGSSYNEQFF.

This clone was seen only once. The V and J genes are TRBV4-3 and TRBJ2-5; 10 positions match TRBD2. CDR3 length: 15 amino acids. J gave up 4 bases and V 2 bases, and 4 bases lay outside the gene matches. Germline V gene sequence: CDR1 LGHNA, CDR2 YSLEER. The CDR3, as DNA: TGCGCCAGCAGCCAAAACCCTAGCGGGAGAGAGACCCAGTACTTC. Its translation is CASSQNPSGRETQYF.

This chain connects TRBV28 to TRBJ1-2; no clear D. V dropped 4 bases and J dropped 5 bases, with 11 bases sitting between them. CDR1 MDHEN and CDR2 SYDVKM come from the germline V gene. This CDR3 spans 13 amino acids. DNA for the CDR3: TGTGCCAGCAGTTACCCTGGGAGATATGGCTACACCTTC. Its translation is CASSYPGRYGYTF.

The chain combines TRBV20-1 with TRBJ2-1; D gene ambiguous. Trimming cost V 3 bases and J 7 bases, with 4 bases left between them. The germline V gene has CDR1 DFQATT and CDR2 SNEGSKA (reference sequence). The CDR3 runs 10 residues. CDR3 sequence reads: CSARRNEQFF. The CDR3 bases are TGCAGTGCTAGGCGTAATGAGCAGTTCTTC.

The genes are TRBV4-3 and TRBJ2-3, with 15 bases identical to TRBD2. V gave up 4 bases and J gave up 5 bases; unmatched junction bases: 7. The CDR3 runs to 17 residues. Germline V gene sequence: CDR1 LGHNA, CDR2 YSLEER. The CDR3 DNA reads TGCGCCAGCAGCCCCGGACTAGCGGGGGGGCATTTAGATACGCAGTATTTT. This gives the protein CASSPGLAGGHLDTQYF.

The CDR3 sequence is CASSQDRPNTEAFF. The CDR3, as DNA: TGCGCCAGCAGCCAAGACAGGCCGAACACTGAAGCTTTCTTT. This chain uses TRBV5-1 with TRBJ1-1; D may be TRBD1 (6 bases). The V gene lost 4 bases and the J gene lost 1 base, with 11 bases spanning the gap. CDR3 length: 14 amino acids. Germline assignment: CDR1 SGHRS and CDR2 YFSETQ.

This clone was found a few times. V and J are TRBV18 and TRBJ2-5; no clear D. The V gene's germline CDR1 is KGHSH and CDR2 LQKENI. The CDR3 consists of 15 residues. V was shortened by 5 bases and J by 5 bases, with 18 bases between the two germline ends. The CDR3 nucleotides are TGTGCCAGCTCAAGTGTATCGGGTGGTGCGGAGACCCAGTACTTC. It is translated as CASSSVSGGAETQYF.

The V and J genes are TRBV19 and TRBJ1-5, with TRBD1 identical over 7 bases. CDR1 and CDR2 from the germline V gene are LNHDA and SQIVND (reference sequence). Trimming removed 7 bases from V and 1 base from J; junction bases left unmatched: 7. The CDR3 extends over 15 amino acids. Written as DNA, the CDR3 is TGTGCCAGTACTATGACAGGGAAAAGCAATCAGCCCCAGCATTTT. It is translated as CASTMTGKSNQPQHF. Combining the CDR3 with reference TRBV19 and TRBJ1-5 gives the whole variable domain DGGITQSPKYLFRKEGQNVTLSCEQNLNHDAMYWYRQDPGQGLRLIYYSQIVNDFQKGDIAEGYSVSREKKESFPLTVTSAQKNPTAFYLCASTMTGKSNQPQHFGDGTRLSIL.

CDR3 residues: CASSPGGRGGTQYF. Written as DNA, the CDR3 is TGTGCCAGCAGCCCGGGGGGCCGGGGCGGGACCCAGTACTTC. The chain employs TRBV7-2 and TRBJ2-5; TRBD2 is a possible D gene (7 bases). V lost 5 bases and J lost 7, with 17 bases in between. The CDR3 is 14 residues long. The germline CDR1 and CDR2 sequences are SGHTA and FQGNSA. Complete variable domain (other parts from reference TRBV7-2 and TRBJ2-5): GAGVSQSPSNKVTEKGKDVELRCDPISGHTALYWYRQSLGQGLEFLIYFQGNSAPDKSGLPSDRFSAERTGGSVSTLTIQRTQQEDSAVYLCASSPGGRGGTQYFGPGTRLLVL.